This section outlines one T cell receptor beta chain sequence together with its context. Data came from immunoSEQ multiplex PCR; TCRdb stores just in-frame clones and leaves some out. This sample has 150,000 or so clones; approximately 84% occur once, and the top ten carry over 7%. The data derive from a study of blood T cell repertoires in COVID-19. Looking at the study overall: Samples of COVID-19 (acute and convalescent) were obtained from the United States, Italy and Spain.

Participants' reported clinical history set cohort assignment. The source of this sequence is a woman in her fifties or sixties who had recovered from COVID-19. Sequencing input: PBMCs or T cells enriched from blood (not recorded which).

The CDR3 reads CASSTDRGSQPQHF. CDR3 sequence (DNA): TGTGCCAGTAGTACCGACAGGGGGAGTCAGCCCCAGCATTTT. The chain links TRBV19 to TRBJ1-5, with 9 bases lining up with TRBD1. V lost 4 bases, J lost 6 bases, and 4 bases stayed unmatched. CDR1 and CDR2 (germline): LNHDA, SQIVND (reference sequence). This CDR3 comprises 14 residues.